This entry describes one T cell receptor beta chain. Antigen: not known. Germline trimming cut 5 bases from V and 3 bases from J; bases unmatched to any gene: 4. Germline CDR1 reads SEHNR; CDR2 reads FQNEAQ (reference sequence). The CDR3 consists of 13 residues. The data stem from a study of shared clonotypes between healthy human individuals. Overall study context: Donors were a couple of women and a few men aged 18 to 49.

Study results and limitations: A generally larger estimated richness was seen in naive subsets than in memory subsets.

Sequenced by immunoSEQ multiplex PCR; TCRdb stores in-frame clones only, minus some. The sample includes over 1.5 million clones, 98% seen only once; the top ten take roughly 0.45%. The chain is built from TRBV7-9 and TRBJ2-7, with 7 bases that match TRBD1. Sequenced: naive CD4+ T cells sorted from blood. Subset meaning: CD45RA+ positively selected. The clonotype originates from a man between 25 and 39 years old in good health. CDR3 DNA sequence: TGTGCCAGCAGCCGGACAGGAAGCTACGAGCAGTACTTC. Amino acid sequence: CASSRTGSYEQYF. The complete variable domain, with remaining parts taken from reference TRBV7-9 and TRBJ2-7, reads DTGVSQNPRHKITKRGQNVTFRCDPISEHNRLYWYRQTLGQGPEFLTYFQNEAQLEKSRLLSDRFSAERPKGSFSTLEIQRTEQGDSAMYLCASSRTGSYEQYFGPGTRLTVT.